This is a list of T cell receptor beta chains from one sample in a study of CXCR3-negative and CXCR3-positive naive CD8 T cells. TCRdb reprocessed the 5' RACE reads, with one entry per CDR3 protein and no DNA. This sample's clone table lists 92,000 or so distinct CDR3 sequences. Sequences were obtained from naive CXCR3- CD8+ T cells from blood. The receptors were gathered from a human donor in good health. Some clones in this sample may be carry-over from other donors' samples. The CDR3 runs from the conserved cysteine through the conserved F or W.

V gene,J gene,CDR3 protein
TRBV13,TRBJ1-1,CASSLAQDVNTEAFF
TRBV27,TRBJ2-7,CASNRLGRLGPTYEQYF
TRBV30,TRBJ2-7,CAWSVGAGSYEQYF
TRBV7-3,TRBJ2-3,CASSPNGASGGTDTQYF
TRBV28,TRBJ2-2,CASSPVRGPGELFF
TRBV3-1,TRBJ1-1,CASSQDRRVIRNTEAFF
TRBV6-5,TRBJ1-2,CASSPAGQYGYTF
TRBV20-1,TRBJ2-7,CSARLAGDYEQYF
TRBV20-1,TRBJ2-1,CSALLLAEGGYNEQFF
TRBV4-1,TRBJ1-5,CASSQVGDNQPQHF
TRBV7-9,TRBJ1-2,CASSLVLGEGGYTF
TRBV12-3/TRBV12-4,TRBJ2-4,CASSLAAFRAGDIQYF
TRBV6-2/TRBV6-3,TRBJ2-2,CASSYLTSGELFF
TRBV7-6,TRBJ2-3,CASSLGEGSTDTQYF
TRBV28,TRBJ2-5,CASSFPGSETQYF
TRBV19,TRBJ2-1,CASGGGRALEDEQFF
TRBV7-9,TRBJ1-3,CASSPPTDSGNTIYF